These 32 T cell receptor beta chains share one sample of origin, sequenced in a study of blood T cells in healthy people across ages. It was with a sample-barcoded 5' primer and a J-beta primer mix that a second PCR of about 7 to 12 cycles was run. TCRdb re-called the 5' RACE reads with MiXCR, one entry per CDR3 protein. The repertoire holds around 900,000 distinct CDR3 sequences, roughly half seen once, with about 21% in the top ten. Material for sequencing was blood. The origin of the receptors is a woman aged 55-70 years in good health.

This clonotype turned up a few times. The chain combines TRBV2 with TRBJ2-6, with TRBD2 matching over 12 bases. The CDR3 is made up of 18 amino acids. The V gene's germline CDR1 is SNHLY and CDR2 FYNNEI. J lost 1 base, V lost 3 bases, and 4 bases had no gene match. The CDR3 spells CASSELAGGPSGANVLTF. In DNA form, the CDR3 reads TGTGCCAGCAGTGAGCTAGCGGGAGGGCCTTCTGGGGCCAACGTCCTGACTTTC. Complete variable domain (other parts from reference TRBV2 and TRBJ2-6): EPEVTQTPSHQVTQMGQEVILRCVPISNHLYFYWYRQILGQKVEFLVSFYNNEISEKSEIFDDQFSVERPDGSNFTLKIRSTKLEDSAMYFCASSELAGGPSGANVLTFGAGSRLTVL.

The chain employs TRBV4-1 and TRBJ2-3, with 12 positions matching TRBD2. The length of the CDR3 is 17 residues. Germline loops: CDR1 MGHRA, CDR2 YSYEKL. The ends lost 3 bases at V and 2 bases at J; junction bases unmatched: 6. This chain's CDR3 is CASSQSGLAGITDTQYF. As DNA, the CDR3 is TGCGCCAGCAGCCAGAGCGGACTAGCGGGGATCACAGATACGCAGTATTTT.

This clonotype occurred a few times. The junction departs from the called germline gene at one end, perhaps through a read error. The rearrangement links TRBV5-6 to TRBJ1-2; D ambiguous. Per germline, CDR1 SGHDT and CDR2 YYEEEE. This CDR3 region has 13 residues. DNA of the CDR3: TGTGCTAGCAGCTGGTCGCGGAACTATGGCTACACCTTC. Amino acids: CASSWSRNYGYTF.

The V gene is TRBV20-1, the J gene TRBJ2-1, with 11 bases identical to TRBD2. This CDR3 region has 15 residues. Germline V gene data show CDR1 as DFQATT and CDR2 as SNEGSKA (reference sequence). J lost 9 bases, V lost 6 bases, and 13 bases had no gene match. In DNA form, the CDR3 reads TGCAGTGCCAATCCTTTTAGCGGGAGGGCCGGTGAGCAGTTCTTC. Its translation: CSANPFSGRAGEQFF.

J is TRBJ1-4 and V is TRBV6-5, with no clear D. Trimming cost V 2 bases and J 2 bases, with 9 bases left between them. CDR1 is MNHEY, CDR2 SVGAGI, per germline. The CDR3 is 15 residues long. The CDR3 nucleotides are TGTGCCAGCAGTTACCAGACCCGCACTAATGAAAAACTGTTTTTT. This codes for CASSYQTRTNEKLFF.

This clonotype showed up just once. Germline and junction disagree at one end, which may indicate a read error. The gene calls are TRBV7-9 and TRBJ2-3; a weak D match, TRBD2 (6 bases). The germline CDR1 and CDR2 sequences are SEHNR and FQNEAQ (reference sequence). This CDR3 spans 17 amino acids. CDR3 protein: CASSSKLSREYAETQYF. In DNA form, the CDR3 reads TGTGCCAGCAGCTCAAAACTCTCGCGGGAATACGCAGAGACGCAGTATTTT.

This clonotype occurred once. The genes are TRBV28 and TRBJ2-7, with a tentative D call TRBD2 (5 bases). V was shortened by 2 bases and J by 6 bases, with 17 bases between the two germline ends. Germline V CDR1 and CDR2: MDHEN, SYDVKM. The CDR3 covers 15 residues. For the CDR3, the DNA is TGTGCCAGCAGTTTACAAAAGGCCCCCCGGGGCGAGCAGTACTTC. This gives the protein CASSLQKAPRGEQYF.

This chain joins TRBV20-1 and TRBJ2-1; D call uncertain. There are 12 residues in the CDR3. V lost 4 bases to trimming and J lost 2 bases, with 6 bases between them. Germline CDR1 reads DFQATT; CDR2 reads SNEGSKA (reference sequence). The CDR3 region is CSATITYNEQFF. For the CDR3, the DNA is TGCAGTGCTACTATTACCTACAATGAGCAGTTCTTC.

The count of this clonotype is one. This chain joins TRBV6-2 or TRBV6-3 and TRBJ2-3, with 7 bases matching TRBD2. Per germline, CDR1 MNHEY and CDR2 SVGEGT. The CDR3 consists of 14 residues. After removal of 7 bases from V and 11 bases from J, the junction contained 15 bases not matched to a gene. The CDR3 DNA sequence: TGTGCCAGCACAGTAGGCGGGAGCCTCCAGGTGCAGTATTTT. It specifies CASTVGGSLQVQYF.

The chain carries TRBV20-1 and TRBJ2-1; D gene unclear. This CDR3 has 13 amino acids. CDR1 and CDR2 (germline): DFQATT, SNEGSKA (reference sequence). Trimming stripped 1 base from V and 7 bases from J, with 11 bases between. CDR3 loop: CSARGRLENEQFF. The CDR3 region has the DNA TGCAGTGCTAGAGGGCGGCTTGAGAATGAGCAGTTCTTC.

The rearrangement joins TRBV28 to TRBJ2-3; D uncertain. Germline V CDR1 and CDR2: MDHEN, SYDVKM. This CDR3 has 13 residues. V shed 6 bases and J shed 5 bases, with 12 bases lying between them. This CDR3 reads CASSHGSEDTQYF. Here the CDR3 DNA reads TGTGCCAGCAGCCATGGGTCGGAAGATACGCAGTATTTT. Based on the CDR3 plus reference TRBV28 and TRBJ2-3, the full variable domain is DVKVTQSSRYLVKRTGEKVFLECVQDMDHENMFWYRQDPGLGLRLIYFSYDVKMKEKGDIPEGYSVSREKKERFSLILESASTNQTSMYLCASSHGSEDTQYFGPGTRLTVL.

This clonotype was counted only a few times. This chain links TRBV20-1 with TRBJ2-5, with 9 bases aligning to TRBD2. From germline, CDR1 is DFQATT and CDR2 SNEGSKA (reference sequence). V lost 3 bases to trimming and J lost 2 bases; unmatched junction nucleotides: 4. This CDR3 has 14 residues. Written as DNA, the CDR3 is TGCAGTGCTAGTCTAGCGGGGATACAAGAGACCCAGTACTTC. Translating it yields CSASLAGIQETQYF.

The V and J genes are TRBV6-2 or TRBV6-3 and TRBJ2-5; D possibly matches TRBD1 or TRBD2 (7 bases each). The V and J ends lost 7 bases and 11 bases respectively, with 23 bases between them. Germline loops: CDR1 MNHEY, CDR2 SVGEGT. CDR3 length: 14 residues. CDR3 nucleotides: TGTGCCAGCACCTACAGGGGAGCCCTGGGGGGGCAGTACTTC. Its translation is CASTYRGALGGQYF.

The chain is built from TRBV20-1 and TRBJ2-5; 7 nucleotides align to TRBD2. The J call is doubtful: the DNA matches TRBJ2-7 better. The germline V gene encodes CDR1 DFQATT and CDR2 SNEGSKA (reference sequence). The CDR3 is 13 residues long. This CDR3 reads CSAKGGRLAEQYF. CDR3 nucleotide sequence: TGCAGTGCTAAAGGCGGACGACTAGCCGAGCAGTACTTC.

The sample holds a few counts of this clonotype. This clone may be a read error of a much larger clone one base away. J is TRBJ2-7 and V is TRBV28; D is perhaps TRBD2 (6 bases). Germline V lookup: CDR1 MDHEN, CDR2 SYDVKM. V gave up 5 bases and J gave up 0 bases, with 11 bases separating them. The CDR3 runs to 14 residues. The CDR3 nucleotides are TGTGCCAGCAGTGTCGGGACTGTCTCCTACGAGCAGTACTTC. This gives the protein CASSVGTVSYEQYF.

This chain uses TRBV13 with TRBJ2-5; D is tentatively TRBD1 or TRBD2 (5 bases each). The DNA end is a closer match to TRBJ2-7, so the J assignment may be wrong. Germline V gives CDR1 PRHDT, CDR2 FYEKMQ (reference sequence). This CDR3 contains 13 residues. CDR3 DNA: TGTGCCAGCGGAACCCTGGGGGTAAACGAGCAGTACTTC. Its protein is CASGTLGVNEQYF.

The DNA for the CDR3 is TGCAGTGCCCCCGGTGGGAACACTGAAGCTTTCTTT. Translating gives CSAPGGNTEAFF. The V gene is TRBV20-1, the J gene TRBJ1-1; D unresolved. There are 12 residues in the CDR3. V was cut by 6 bases and J by 1 base, with 9 bases left in between. Germline V gene lookup returns CDR1 DFQATT and CDR2 SNEGSKA (reference sequence).

This clonotype has a handful of counts. The chain uses TRBV6-2 or TRBV6-3 and TRBJ2-7, with 12 bases aligning to TRBD2. The CDR3 runs to 16 residues. V lost 4 bases, J lost 3 bases, and 7 bases stayed unmatched. CDR1 is MNHEY, CDR2 SVGEGT, per germline. This CDR3 is CASSSLAGGGFYEQYF. The CDR3 coding sequence is TGTGCCAGCAGTTCCCTAGCGGGAGGGGGATTCTACGAGCAGTACTTC.

About this clonotype itself: The junction departs from the called germline gene at one end, perhaps through a read error. The V call is TRBV12-3 or TRBV12-4, the J call TRBJ2-1, with D possibly matching TRBD2 (6 bases). The CDR3 spans 14 residues. This CDR3 is CAGSLGLPDNEQFF. The CDR3 DNA sequence: TGTGCCGGCAGTTTGGGACTGCCAGACAATGAGCAGTTCTTC.

This chain links TRBV9 with TRBJ2-3; D unresolved. With 0 bases removed from V and 4 bases from J, the gap between germline ends came to 12 bases. The CDR3 runs 15 residues. In germline, CDR1 is SGDLS, CDR2 YYNGEE. Here the CDR3 DNA reads TGTGCCAGCAGCGTAGAAGGAGAGCCACCAGATACGCAGTATTTT. Encoded protein: CASSVEGEPPDTQYF.

The V and J genes are TRBV5-1 and TRBJ2-1; 9 positions agree with TRBD2. The V segment lost 5 bases and the J segment 5 bases; nucleotides outside the gene matches: 8. The CDR3 has 15 amino acids. From germline, CDR1 is SGHRS and CDR2 YFSETQ. The CDR3 region has the DNA TGCGCCAGCAGGACCGTGGCGGGAGGGGACAATGAGCAGTTCTTC. Protein product: CASRTVAGGDNEQFF.

V and J are TRBV6-1 and TRBJ2-7; D is uncertain. With 6 bases removed from V and 3 bases from J, the gap between germline ends came to 18 bases. Germline assignment: CDR1 MNHNS and CDR2 SASEGT. The CDR3 runs to 15 residues. Written as DNA, the CDR3 is TGTGCCAGCAGGAAGGAGTCTCATGTTGACTACGAGCAGTACTTC. It specifies CASRKESHVDYEQYF.

The chain joins TRBV12-3 or TRBV12-4 to TRBJ1-1, with 9 positions matching TRBD1. V was pared by 6 bases and J by 6 bases, with 8 bases of the junction left unmatched. The CDR3 totals 14 residues. The CDR3 sequence: CASRSQGAGAEAFF. The CDR3 DNA sequence: TGTGCCAGCAGGTCACAGGGGGCTGGGGCTGAAGCTTTCTTT.

The rearrangement uses TRBV2 and TRBJ2-3; unclear D gene. V was pared by 10 bases and J by 0 bases, with 8 bases between. Germline V gene lookup returns CDR1 SNHLY and CDR2 FYNNEI. The CDR3 runs 12 residues. The CDR3 nucleotides are TGTGCCACCCAGACTAGCACAGATACGCAGTATTTT. Residues: CATQTSTDTQYF.

CDR3 coding DNA: TGCGCCAGCAACCCCCTGACGACAGAAGAGACCCAGTACTTC. As protein: CASNPLTTEETQYF. The chain has TRBV5-1 and TRBJ2-5; maybe TRBD1 (5 bases). Germline V gene sequence: CDR1 SGHRS, CDR2 YFSETQ. The V gene lost 6 bases and the J gene lost 3 bases, with 15 bases spanning the gap. CDR3 length: 14 residues.

This clonotype was seen a single time. This chain's CDR3 is CAISVGGPDTEAFF. For the CDR3, the DNA is TGTGCCATCAGTGTCGGGGGGCCGGACACTGAAGCTTTCTTT. This chain uses TRBV10-3 with TRBJ1-1; D is perhaps TRBD1 (6 bases). V gave up 4 bases and J gave up 3 bases, with 12 bases separating them. Germline V CDR1 and CDR2: ENHRY, SYGVKD. The CDR3 extends over 14 amino acids.

The chain recombines TRBV20-1 with TRBJ2-1; D is possibly TRBD2 (5 bases). Germline CDR1 and CDR2: DFQATT and SNEGSKA (reference sequence). CDR3 length: 14 residues. The V and J ends lost 3 bases and 6 bases respectively, with 15 bases between them. CDR3 residues: CSASPSGFGNEQFF. For the CDR3, the DNA is TGCAGTGCTAGTCCCAGCGGCTTTGGCAATGAGCAGTTCTTC.

This clonotype was seen a few times. This rearrangement joins TRBV6-2 or TRBV6-3 to TRBJ2-7, with a possible D match to TRBD2 (6 bases). This CDR3 spans 13 amino acids. V dropped 5 bases and J dropped 4 bases, with 12 bases sitting between them. Per the germline V gene, CDR1 is MNHEY and CDR2 is SVGEGT. CDR3 sequence: CASSDYGGYEQYF. For the CDR3, the DNA is TGTGCCAGCAGTGACTACGGAGGGTACGAGCAGTACTTC.

Only a few counts were recorded for this clonotype. The chain combines TRBV4-2 with TRBJ2-5; D remains ambiguous. CDR1 LGHNA and CDR2 YNFKEQ come from the germline V gene. The CDR3 spans 13 residues. V lost 2 bases to trimming and J lost 3 bases, with 7 bases between them. In nucleotides, the CDR3 is TGTGCCAGCAGCCAACGGTCTAAAGAGACCCAGTACTTC. Amino acid sequence: CASSQRSKETQYF.

This clonotype was observed a handful of times. This chain joins TRBV4-2 and TRBJ2-3; D not certain. The V gene's germline CDR1 is LGHNA and CDR2 YNFKEQ. Trimming removed 3 bases at V and 9 bases at J, with 19 bases between. The CDR3 loop spans 15 amino acids. CDR3 protein: CASSQVASGPGTQYF. The CDR3, as DNA: TGTGCCAGCAGCCAGGTAGCCTCCGGTCCGGGCACGCAGTATTTT.

This clonotype was seen at least ten times. This chain links TRBV20-1 with TRBJ2-7; D tentatively fits TRBD1 or TRBD2 (7 bases each). V lost 5 bases, J lost 6 bases, and 17 bases lay in between. Germline assignment: CDR1 DFQATT and CDR2 SNEGSKA (reference sequence). This CDR3 spans 13 amino acids. In nucleotides, the CDR3 is TGCAGTGCTTCCGTGACAGGGAGGGGCGAGCAGTACTTC. The encoded protein is CSASVTGRGEQYF.

The chain combines TRBV27 with TRBJ2-1; 14 nucleotides align to TRBD2. The CDR3 extends over 14 amino acids. Germline CDR1 reads MNHEY; CDR2 reads SMNVEV (reference sequence). The junction had 3 bases not matched to a gene; V was cut back by 6 bases and J by 8 bases. This CDR3 reads CASRGLAGVYEQFF. The DNA of the CDR3 is TGTGCCAGCAGGGGACTAGCGGGAGTATATGAGCAGTTCTTC.